These 27 T cell receptor beta chains were all obtained from the same sample, sequenced in a study of human T cells and chemical hapten exposure. TCRdb reanalysed the RACE reads using MiXCR and keeps one entry per CDR3 protein. The top ten hold around 8.4% of the sample, which has about 340,000 distinct CDR3 sequences, about 7% seen once. Time point of the sample: patch test 1, 2 weeks after DPC sensitization. The treatment is: therapeutic diphenylcyclopropenone sensitization with weekly scalp DPC. Sequences were derived from whole blood, sampled in connection with sensitization to the hapten diphenylcyclopropenone (DPC). These TCRs come from a woman under 30 with alopecia areata. Some clones in this sample may be carry-over from other donors' samples.

This clonotype came up many times. The V call is TRBV12-3 or TRBV12-4, the J call TRBJ2-5; D not certain. The CDR3 covers 16 residues. The V gene lost 1 base and the J gene lost 1 base, with 13 bases spanning the gap. CDR3 in DNA: TGTGCCAGCAGTTTAGAGTCTGGGAAGCGCCAAGAGACCCAGTACTTC. It codes for CASSLESGKRQETQYF.

This sequence joins TRBV6-6 and TRBJ2-3; 9 nucleotides match TRBD1. Trimming removed 8 bases from V and 0 bases from J; junction bases left unmatched: 6. Germline V gene sequence: CDR1 MNHNY, CDR2 SVGAGI (reference sequence). The CDR3 is 15 residues long. CDR3 loop: CASGHRGLSTDTQYF. DNA for the CDR3: TGTGCCAGCGGTCACAGGGGGCTAAGCACAGATACGCAGTATTTT.

The sample holds a few counts of this clonotype. This sequence joins TRBV5-5 and TRBJ1-6, with a possible D match to TRBD1 (6 bases). The CDR3 totals 14 residues. V lost 4 bases and J lost 6, with 11 bases in between. Germline-derived CDR1 and CDR2 are SGHKS and YYEKEE (reference sequence). CDR3 sequence: CASSRTVFNSPLHF. DNA of the CDR3: TGTGCCAGCAGCCGGACAGTTTTTAATTCACCCCTCCACTTT.

This clonotype turned up a few times. The chain couples TRBV12-3 or TRBV12-4 to TRBJ2-2; the D is unclear. Trimming pared 6 bases from V and 3 bases from J, leaving 8 bases between. The CDR3 runs 13 residues. The CDR3 loop is CASSQHDTGELFF. CDR3 DNA: TGTGCCAGCAGCCAGCACGACACCGGGGAGCTGTTTTTT.

This clonotype was observed many times. The chain carries TRBV4-3 and TRBJ2-3, with D unresolved. Trimming pared 1 base from V and 5 bases from J, leaving 13 bases between. The CDR3 is made up of 15 amino acids. Per germline, CDR1 LGHNA and CDR2 YSLEER. CDR3 amino acids: CASSQGVSVEDTQYF. The CDR3, as DNA: TGCGCCAGCAGCCAAGGGGTCTCGGTGGAAGATACGCAGTATTTT.

The V and J genes are TRBV12-5 and TRBJ2-3; tentative D call: TRBD1 (5 bases). This CDR3 comprises 14 residues. V lost 6 bases and J 2 bases, leaving 12 bases between the germline ends. CDR1 and CDR2 (germline): LGHNT, FRNRAP. The DNA of the CDR3 is TGTGCTAGTGGGGCAGGGTATGACACAGATACGCAGTATTTT. It encodes CASGAGYDTDTQYF.

This clonotype has only a few counts. The CDR3 sequence: CASSYSTASRETQYF. For the CDR3, the DNA is TGTGCCAGCAGTTACTCGACGGCTAGCCGGGAGACCCAGTACTTC. The chain is built from TRBV6-6 and TRBJ2-5, with D maybe TRBD2 (5 bases). Per germline, CDR1 MNHNY and CDR2 SVGAGI (reference sequence). The V end was cut by 0 bases, the J end by 5 bases, with 13 bases between. This CDR3 comprises 15 residues.

There are a few counts of this clonotype. The rearrangement links TRBV5-1 to TRBJ2-2; either TRBD1 or TRBD2 may supply D (5 bases each). In germline, CDR1 is SGHRS, CDR2 YFSETQ. The CDR3 runs to 16 residues. Trimming shortened V by 4 bases and J by 4 bases, and 17 bases separated the two germline ends. The CDR3 protein is CASSRTRTGGTGELFF. CDR3 coding DNA: TGCGCCAGCAGCCGCACTAGAACTGGGGGCACCGGGGAGCTGTTTTTT.

There are many counts of this clonotype. V usage is TRBV7-2 and J usage is TRBJ2-1, with D perhaps assigned TRBD1 or TRBD2 (5 bases each). The CDR3 is 14 residues long. Germline lookup yields CDR1 SGHTA and CDR2 FQGNSA. With 5 bases removed from V and 4 bases from J, the gap between germline ends came to 12 bases. CDR3 residues: CASSPGTFYNEQFF. The CDR3 DNA follows: TGTGCCAGCAGCCCAGGGACGTTTTACAATGAGCAGTTCTTC.

This clonotype has a count of ten or more. The V and J genes are TRBV7-2 and TRBJ1-4, with TRBD1 identical over 9 bases. The trim removed 1 base at V and 5 bases at J, leaving 8 bases unmatched. The germline CDR1 and CDR2 sequences are SGHTA and FQGNSA. The CDR3 loop spans 17 amino acids. CDR3 residues: CASSLVPRGQGNEKLFF. The CDR3, as DNA: TGTGCCAGCAGCTTAGTTCCCCGCGGACAGGGGAATGAAAAACTGTTTTTT.

This clonotype occurred many times. This chain uses TRBV2 with TRBJ1-5; no clear D. The germline CDR1 and CDR2 sequences are SNHLY and FYNNEI. V lost 2 bases and J 4 bases, leaving 6 bases between the germline ends. The CDR3 length is 13 residues. CDR3 DNA sequence: TGTGCCAGCAGTGAAAGGATTAATCAGCCCCAGCATTTT. As protein: CASSERINQPQHF.

This clonotype was found many times. V and J are TRBV6-5 and TRBJ1-2; D gene unclear. Germline V gives CDR1 MNHEY, CDR2 SVGAGI. There are 15 residues in the CDR3. The ends were cut back, 2 bases at V and 8 bases at J, with 18 bases in the middle. This chain's CDR3 is CASSYVAAPSSGYTF. The CDR3, as DNA: TGTGCCAGCAGTTACGTCGCAGCCCCCAGTTCCGGCTACACCTTC.

This clonotype was recorded at least ten times. The chain combines TRBV7-2 with TRBJ2-3; the D is unclear. Germline-derived CDR1 and CDR2 are SGHTA and FQGNSA. The V end lost 5 bases, the J end lost 6 bases, and 12 bases lay between the germline ends. The CDR3 contains 13 residues. The CDR3 sequence: CASSKGLGDTQYF. CDR3 DNA: TGTGCCAGCAGCAAAGGGCTCGGCGATACGCAGTATTTT.

The genes are TRBV5-1 and TRBJ1-1; a weak D match, TRBD1 (6 bases). Germline lookup yields CDR1 SGHRS and CDR2 YFSETQ. The CDR3 length is 15 residues. V dropped 3 bases and J dropped 5 bases, with 17 bases sitting between them. The CDR3 DNA is TGCGCCAGCAGCTCTCAGGGGAATGGTAGGACTGAAGCTTTCTTT. Translation: CASSSQGNGRTEAFF.

The chain joins TRBV3-1 to TRBJ2-5; 11 nucleotides align to TRBD2. This CDR3 region has 16 residues. CDR1 and CDR2 from the germline V gene are LGHDT and YNNKEL (reference sequence). The V segment lost 1 base and the J segment 10 bases; nucleotides outside the gene matches: 11. The CDR3 bases are TGTGCCAGCAGCCAAGTACTAGCGGGGGCCCGAGCTCTCCAGTACTTC. As protein: CASSQVLAGARALQYF.

This chain connects TRBV6-1 to TRBJ2-1; D is possibly TRBD2 (5 bases). Trimming pared 6 bases from V and 2 bases from J, leaving 14 bases between. Germline-derived CDR1 and CDR2 are MNHNS and SASEGT. This CDR3 has 15 amino acids. CDR3 region: CASREEAEPYNEQFF. The CDR3 DNA reads as TGTGCCAGCAGGGAGGAGGCTGAGCCCTACAATGAGCAGTTCTTC.

This clonotype was observed many times. The chain links TRBV10-3 to TRBJ2-3; no firm D call. The V and J ends lost 1 base and 1 base respectively, with 3 bases between them. Germline lookup yields CDR1 ENHRY and CDR2 SYGVKD. CDR3 size: 13 residues. Here the CDR3 reads CAISEYGTDTQYF. The CDR3 DNA follows: TGTGCCATCAGTGAGTACGGCACAGATACGCAGTATTTT.

The chain is built from TRBV4-2 and TRBJ1-3, with TRBD1 as a possible D gene (5 bases). Germline V gene sequence: CDR1 LGHNA, CDR2 YNFKEQ. The CDR3 has 16 residues. V dropped 0 bases and J dropped 4 bases, with 13 bases sitting between them. CDR3 in amino acids: CASSQETGTLGNTIYF. As DNA, the CDR3 is TGTGCCAGCAGCCAAGAAACGGGGACTCTAGGAAACACCATATATTTT.

The sample holds many counts of this clonotype. For the CDR3, the DNA is TGTGCCAGCTCACCACCGAATTCTGGGGCCAACGTCCTGACTTTC. This gives the protein CASSPPNSGANVLTF. The genes are TRBV18 and TRBJ2-6; D ambiguous. CDR1 is KGHSH and CDR2 is LQKENI in the germline V gene. The CDR3 has 15 residues. The V and J ends lost 0 bases and 1 base respectively, with 4 bases between them. Drawing the rest from reference TRBV18 and TRBJ2-6, the complete variable domain is NAGVMQNPRHLVRRRGQEARLRCSPMKGHSHVYWYRQLPEEGLKFMVYLQKENIIDESGMPKERFSAEFPKEGPSILRIQQVVRGDSAAYFCASSPPNSGANVLTFGAGSRLTVL.

This clonotype was seen ten or more times. The chain recombines TRBV11-2 with TRBJ2-3; 10 nucleotides line up with TRBD1. There are 16 residues in the CDR3. Germline V lookup: CDR1 SGHAT, CDR2 FQNNGV. V shed 5 bases, J shed 2 bases, and the junction held 7 bases outside the gene matches. CDR3 bases: TGTGCCAGCAGCCCTGGACAGGGGGTCTACACAGATACGCAGTATTTT. This encodes CASSPGQGVYTDTQYF.

This clonotype was observed a handful of times. The DNA for the CDR3 is TGTGCCATCAGTGAGAAGGGGTTGAGAGCAACAGATACGCAGTATTTT. Amino acid sequence: CAISEKGLRATDTQYF. The chain has TRBV10-3 and TRBJ2-3; D perhaps matches TRBD1 (5 bases). Looked up from germline, CDR1 is ENHRY and CDR2 is SYGVKD. The CDR3 loop spans 16 amino acids. The germline V and J ends were trimmed by 2 bases and 3 bases, with 15 bases remaining between them.

The V gene is TRBV29-1, the J gene TRBJ2-2, with TRBD2 as a possible D gene (5 bases). Germline V gene sequence: CDR1 SQVTM, CDR2 ANQGSEA. The V end was cut by 0 bases, the J end by 6 bases, with 8 bases between. CDR3 length equals 13 residues. The CDR3 protein is CSVEDSAAGELFF. The CDR3 nucleotides read TGCAGCGTTGAAGATTCAGCGGCCGGGGAGCTGTTTTTT.

This clonotype was counted many times. This rearrangement joins TRBV6-5 to TRBJ2-7, with D uncertain. The CDR3 contains 13 residues. Germline assignment: CDR1 MNHEY and CDR2 SVGAGI. The germline V and J ends were trimmed by 7 bases and 6 bases, with 16 bases remaining between them. The CDR3 bases are TGTGCCAGCACTCCGACCCTAGGATCCGAGCAGTACTTC. This codes for CASTPTLGSEQYF.

The rearrangement uses TRBV20-1 and TRBJ1-1; D is perhaps TRBD1 (5 bases). The V and J ends lost 4 bases and 0 bases respectively, with 9 bases between them. Germline assignment: CDR1 DFQATT and CDR2 SNEGSKA (reference sequence). This CDR3 comprises 13 residues. The CDR3 sequence: CSAMGRVNTEAFF. In DNA, the CDR3 is TGCAGTGCTATGGGACGGGTGAACACTGAAGCTTTCTTT.

The V and J genes are TRBV29-1 and TRBJ2-1, with D possibly TRBD1 on 6 matching bases. This CDR3 spans 18 amino acids. V gave up 0 bases and J gave up 1 base, with 19 bases separating them. Germline V gives CDR1 SQVTM, CDR2 ANQGSEA. CDR3 sequence reads: CSVEDPSRFRGSYNEQFF. Written as DNA, the CDR3 is TGCAGCGTTGAAGATCCGTCGAGGTTCAGGGGATCCTACAATGAGCAGTTCTTC.

In its sample, this clonotype was seen a few times. J is TRBJ1-4 and V is TRBV28; the D is unclear. The germline V and J ends were trimmed by 4 bases and 11 bases, with 17 bases remaining between them. Germline loops: CDR1 MDHEN, CDR2 SYDVKM. This CDR3 is 14 amino acids long. The CDR3 bases are TGTGCCAGCAGTTCCGAACGACCTTCCGGGAAACTGTTTTTT. It codes for CASSSERPSGKLFF.

The chain carries TRBV11-2 and TRBJ1-1, with D maybe TRBD1 (6 bases). Trimming took 0 bases from V and 7 from J, leaving 9 bases between them. The germline CDR1 and CDR2 sequences are SGHAT and FQNNGV. This CDR3 has 13 residues. CDR3 bases: TGTGCCAGCAGCTTAGATGGACAGCTTGAAGCTTTCTTT. Translation: CASSLDGQLEAFF.